The rows below give T cell receptor beta chains drawn from one sample of a study of blood T cell repertoires in COVID-19. Using immunoSEQ multiplex PCR, the repertoire was profiled, and TCRdb retains in-frame clones only, with some absent. The table shows roughly 70,000 clones, with 85% to 90% occurring only once. The specimen was peripheral blood. These receptors originate from an elderly woman with active COVID-19. The CDR3 runs from the conserved cysteine through the conserved F or W. Fields, in order: V gene, J gene, D gene, clone size, CDR3 DNA, CDR3 protein. The D gene is left open where the match is weak. The size of a clone is reported for some rows only, either as once, few or many, or as a class for expanded clones.

v_gene: TRBV6-5; j_gene: TRBJ1-2; d_gene: .; abundance: .; CDR3nt: TGTGCCAGCGATATCGAGGGAGGCTATGGCTACACCTTC; CDR3aa: CASDIEGGYGYTF
v_gene: TRBV7-3; j_gene: TRBJ2-3; d_gene: .; abundance: .; CDR3nt: TGTGCCAGCAGCTTAGGCTCCCCTCCAGATACGCAGTATTTT; CDR3aa: CASSLGSPPDTQYF
v_gene: TRBV28; j_gene: TRBJ2-5; d_gene: .; abundance: .; CDR3nt: TGTGCCAGCAGTTTGAGCGGCCTAGAGACCCAGTACTTC; CDR3aa: CASSLSGLETQYF
v_gene: TRBV5-6; j_gene: TRBJ2-7; d_gene: TRBD2; abundance: .; CDR3nt: TGTGCCAGCAGACCGGGACTAGCGGGATCCTACGAGCAGTACTTC; CDR3aa: CASRPGLAGSYEQYF
v_gene: TRBV4-1; j_gene: TRBJ2-6; d_gene: .; abundance: .; CDR3nt: TGCGCCAGCAGCCAAGTCCAACGGGGATCTGGGGCCAACGTCCTGACTTTC; CDR3aa: CASSQVQRGSGANVLTF
v_gene: TRBV7-9; j_gene: TRBJ2-2; d_gene: .; abundance: .; CDR3nt: TGTGCCAGCAGCCGACCGTCCCCAGGGACAGGGGAGCTGTTTTTT; CDR3aa: CASSRPSPGTGELFF
v_gene: TRBV2; j_gene: TRBJ2-2; d_gene: .; abundance: .; CDR3nt: TGTGCCAGCAGTGCCGTGGGAGCCCTAACCGGGGAGCTGTTTTTT; CDR3aa: CASSAVGALTGELFF
v_gene: TRBV6-5; j_gene: TRBJ2-1; d_gene: .; abundance: few; CDR3nt: TGTGCCAGCAGTTTCTCCAGGGGGGCGAAGTACAATGAGCAGTTCTTC; CDR3aa: CASSFSRGAKYNEQFF
v_gene: TRBV21-1; j_gene: TRBJ2-6; d_gene: .; abundance: once; CDR3nt: TGTGCCAGAAACATCCGGGGGGGACAGGGTAGGTCTGGGGCCAACGTCCTGACTTTC; CDR3aa: CARNIRGGQGRSGANVLTF
v_gene: TRBV6-1; j_gene: TRBJ1-5; d_gene: TRBD1; abundance: few; CDR3nt: TGTGCCAGCAGTGACCAGGGGGCCCATCAGCCCCAGCATTTT; CDR3aa: CASSDQGAHQPQHF
v_gene: TRBV4-1; j_gene: TRBJ2-1; d_gene: TRBD2; abundance: .; CDR3nt: TGCGCCAGCAGCCTACCTAGCGGGAGAGGCTACAATGAGCAGTTCTTC; CDR3aa: CASSLPSGRGYNEQFF
v_gene: TRBV19; j_gene: TRBJ1-2; d_gene: .; abundance: .; CDR3nt: TGTGCCAGTAGTATACGGGACTATGGCTACACCTTC; CDR3aa: CASSIRDYGYTF
v_gene: TRBV7-9; j_gene: TRBJ2-1; d_gene: TRBD2; abundance: .; CDR3nt: TGTGCCAGCAGCTTAGTCTTAGGGACTAGCCGTTCTCGGGAGCAGTTCTTC; CDR3aa: CASSLVLGTSRSREQFF
v_gene: TRBV19; j_gene: TRBJ1-1; d_gene: TRBD1; abundance: .; CDR3nt: TGTGCCAGTAGTATAGGGGGGACAGGAGGAGTGAACACTGAAGCTTTCTTT; CDR3aa: CASSIGGTGGVNTEAFF
v_gene: TRBV24-1; j_gene: TRBJ2-5; d_gene: TRBD2; abundance: .; CDR3nt: TGTGCCACCAGTGAGTGGCGGGAGGCAGAGACCCAGTACTTC; CDR3aa: CATSEWREAETQYF
v_gene: TRBV5-1; j_gene: TRBJ2-7; d_gene: TRBD2; abundance: .; CDR3nt: TGCGCCAGCAGCCCGTTAAGCCGAGGCGGGAGCTCCTACGAGCAGTACTTC; CDR3aa: CASSPLSRGGSSYEQYF
v_gene: TRBV23-1; j_gene: TRBJ2-2; d_gene: TRBD2; abundance: .; CDR3nt: TGCGCCAGCAGTGCAACTAGCGGGAGAAAGACCGGGGAGCTGTTTTTT; CDR3aa: CASSATSGRKTGELFF
v_gene: TRBV25-1; j_gene: TRBJ2-7; d_gene: .; abundance: once; CDR3nt: TGTGCCAGCACGGGAGACAGTTTTGATAACTACGAGCAGTACTTC; CDR3aa: CASTGDSFDNYEQYF
v_gene: TRBV6-4; j_gene: TRBJ2-7; d_gene: TRBD2; abundance: .; CDR3nt: TGTGCCAGCGCCCCAGGGACTAGCGGGAGGAAAACCTACGAGCAGTACTTC; CDR3aa: CASAPGTSGRKTYEQYF
v_gene: TRBV6-2/TRBV6-3; j_gene: TRBJ1-2; d_gene: .; abundance: .; CDR3nt: TGTGCCAGCAGTAGATCAGCAGGGGCTTTCGGTGGCTACACCTTC; CDR3aa: CASSRSAGAFGGYTF
v_gene: TRBV28; j_gene: TRBJ1-4; d_gene: .; abundance: .; CDR3nt: TGTGCCAGCAGTTGGAGTGCAATTAATGAAAAACTGTTTTTT; CDR3aa: CASSWSAINEKLFF
v_gene: TRBV10-3; j_gene: TRBJ2-3; d_gene: .; abundance: .; CDR3nt: TGTGCCATCAGGGCCGGGGCTAGCGAGCATACGCAGTATTTT; CDR3aa: CAIRAGASEHTQYF
v_gene: TRBV28; j_gene: TRBJ2-1; d_gene: TRBD2; abundance: .; CDR3nt: TGTGCCAGCAATAGACTAGCGGGAGAGAATGAGCAGTTCTTC; CDR3aa: CASNRLAGENEQFF
v_gene: TRBV2; j_gene: TRBJ2-7; d_gene: TRBD2; abundance: .; CDR3nt: TGTGCCAGCAGTAACTTAGCGGGAGGGCCCTACGAGCAGTACTTC; CDR3aa: CASSNLAGGPYEQYF
v_gene: TRBV7-9; j_gene: TRBJ2-1; d_gene: TRBD2; abundance: .; CDR3nt: TGTGCCAGCAGCGTGTGGACTAGCGGTCGTGAGCAGTTCTTC; CDR3aa: CASSVWTSGREQFF
v_gene: TRBV27; j_gene: TRBJ1-2; d_gene: TRBD1; abundance: .; CDR3nt: TGTGCCAGCAGTCCCCGAAATACAGGGGTAGGCTACACCTTC; CDR3aa: CASSPRNTGVGYTF
v_gene: TRBV3-1/TRBV3-2; j_gene: TRBJ2-1; d_gene: TRBD2; abundance: .; CDR3nt: TGTGCCAGCAGCCAAGAACCACATTCTAGCGGGGTCAATGAGCAGTTCTTC; CDR3aa: CASSQEPHSSGVNEQFF
v_gene: TRBV29-1; j_gene: TRBJ2-7; d_gene: TRBD1; abundance: .; CDR3nt: TGCAGCGTTGAAGAAGGTAGGACAGGGTACGAGCAGTACTTC; CDR3aa: CSVEEGRTGYEQYF
v_gene: TRBV10-3; j_gene: TRBJ1-1; d_gene: .; abundance: .; CDR3nt: TGTGCCATCAGTGAACAGACAGAAGCTTTCTTT; CDR3aa: CAISEQTEAFF